At least ten counts were recorded for the clone carrying this TCR beta chain. Its matching antigen is unknown. Breast cancer patients provided tissue from their axillary draining lymph nodes. The sample comes from a study of breast tumors, draining lymph nodes, adjacent tissues. General study findings and limits: The lymph node origin of tumor T cells was framed as consistent with a hypothesis, not demonstrated. Tumor repertoires ranked between lymph nodes and nontumor tissue in diversity, with V and J gene preferences.

In TCRdb, the multiplex PCR reads were re-called with MiXCR into one record per CDR3 protein. In the table there are about 150,000 distinct CDR3 sequences, less than 35% of which are singletons. This CDR3 contains 15 residues. V lost 4 bases to trimming and J lost 2 bases, with 12 bases between them. The germline V gene encodes CDR1 MGHDK and CDR2 SYGVNS. This TCR was recovered from a female donor with breast cancer. Some clones in this sample may be carry-over from other donors' samples. The genes are TRBV25-1 and TRBJ2-1; D perhaps matches TRBD1 (6 bases). The sample taken for sequencing was axillary lymph node tissue. The CDR3 loop reads CASSAQGTTYNEQFF. CDR3 bases: TGTGCCAGCAGTGCGCAGGGGACAACCTACAATGAGCAGTTCTTC.